These T cell receptor beta chains were read from a single sample in a study of cytomegalovirus exposure and HLA in healthy donors. Clones were read by immunoSEQ multiplex PCR, and TCRdb kept only the in-frame ones, dropping some. The sample includes 150,000 to 200,000 clones, around 75% of them seen just once. The source material was PBMCs. Receptors were obtained from a woman in her forties or fifties in good health and CMV-seronegative. CDR3s include the opening cysteine and the closing phenylalanine or tryptophan. The D gene is left open where the match is weak. Rows may omit the clone size; those that give it use once, few, many or a size class.

J gene	D gene	clone size	V gene	CDR3 DNA	CDR3 protein
TRBJ2-3	.	once	TRBV9	TGTGCCAGCAGCGTAGGGGTAGCGGGCACAGATACGCAGTATTTT	CASSVGVAGTDTQYF
TRBJ2-3	TRBD2	.	TRBV7-2	TGTGCCAGCAGCCTCCGGGGGGGACCCACAGATACGCAGTATTTT	CASSLRGGPTDTQYF
TRBJ1-1	.	.	TRBV7-6	TGTGCCAGCAGCTCCCCGACCCTGGGGGGAGCTTTCTTT	CASSSPTLGGAFF
TRBJ2-1	TRBD1	.	TRBV30	TGTGCCTGGAATTCTTCACCGGGACAGGAGCAGTTCTTC	CAWNSSPGQEQFF
TRBJ2-7	TRBD2	once	TRBV7-2	TGTGCCAGCAGCCGTCGGACTAGCGTCGCCTACGAGCAGTACTTC	CASSRRTSVAYEQYF
TRBJ2-1	TRBD1	.	TRBV10-3	TGTGCCATCAGTGAGGGAGGACAGGGGTACAATGAGCAGTTCTTC	CAISEGGQGYNEQFF
TRBJ2-5	TRBD1	.	TRBV4-2	TGTGCCAGCAGCCAAGATAGGGGAAAGGGGGCGGAGACCCAGTACTTC	CASSQDRGKGAETQYF
TRBJ1-5	TRBD1	.	TRBV14	TGTGCCAGCAGCCAGGGACAGGGAGGCAATCAGCCCCAGCATTTT	CASSQGQGGNQPQHF
TRBJ2-3	.	.	TRBV28	TGTGCCAGCAGGGTCCCCGGTACGCAGTATTTT	CASRVPGTQYF
TRBJ2-3	.	.	TRBV7-9	TGTGCCAGCAGCTTGGGTAGCTTAAGCACAGATACGCAGTATTTT	CASSLGSLSTDTQYF
TRBJ2-7	.	.	TRBV14	TGTGCCAGCAGCCGGAATCAAAAACAGGGCGGCTTTTCCTACGAGCAGTACTTC	CASSRNQKQGGFSYEQYF
TRBJ2-5	.	.	TRBV7-3	TGTGCCAGCAGCCCCGGGCCTGACAGGGAGACCCAGTACTTC	CASSPGPDRETQYF
TRBJ2-3	TRBD2	.	TRBV18	TGTGCCAGCTCATACGGACTAGCCCCGAGGGCCACAGATACGCAGTATTTT	CASSYGLAPRATDTQYF
TRBJ1-5	TRBD1	.	TRBV28	TGTGCCAGCAGCTACGACAGGGTAATGGGTCAGCCCCAGCATTTT	CASSYDRVMGQPQHF
TRBJ2-1	TRBD2	.	TRBV7-6	TGTGCCAGCAGCTTAGCTACCGGGACTAGCGGGGTCCCGTTCTTC	CASSLATGTSGVPFF
TRBJ2-3	TRBD1	few	TRBV6-1	TGTGCCAGCAAGGGGGCCACAGATACGCAGTATTTT	CASKGATDTQYF
TRBJ2-1	TRBD2	.	TRBV19	TGTGCCAGTAGTATCTTTAGCGGGAGGGCGAATGAGCAGTTCTTC	CASSIFSGRANEQFF
TRBJ2-1	TRBD1	.	TRBV29-1	TGCAGCTCCCGGGATGGGACAGGGTCCGGTTCCTACAATGAGCAGTTCTTC	CSSRDGTGSGSYNEQFF
TRBJ1-1	TRBD1	once	TRBV11-2	TGTGCCAGCAGCACCGGACAGGGGGCTTCCGAAGCTTTCTTT	CASSTGQGASEAFF
TRBJ2-7	.	.	TRBV7-2	TGTGCCAGCAGCTTACTAGCGTTAAGCTCCTACGAGCAGTACTTC	CASSLLALSSYEQYF
TRBJ1-5	.	.	TRBV28	TGTGCCAGTCTTTTCGGACATAAGAATCAGCCCCAGCATTTT	CASLFGHKNQPQHF
TRBJ2-7	.	.	TRBV29-1	TGCAGCGTTGAAGAACGTCCCCGGGGGAGCGAGCAGTACTTC	CSVEERPRGSEQYF
TRBJ2-7	TRBD2	.	TRBV7-2	TGTGCCAGCAGCTCCCGACTAGCGGGGGGGCCGATCGGCGAGCAGTACTTC	CASSSRLAGGPIGEQYF
TRBJ2-3	.	few	TRBV6-1	TGTGCCATCCAGAGAATTCTCGGAGGCACAGATACGCAGTATTTT	CAIQRILGGTDTQYF
TRBJ2-3	TRBD2	.	TRBV5-1	TGCGCCAGCAGCTTCGGTGGAGCGGGGGCAGATACGCAGTATTTT	CASSFGGAGADTQYF
TRBJ1-2	TRBD1	.	TRBV19	TGTGCCAGTAGTATAAGGGTCTCGGACAGGGCCGGCTACACCTTC	CASSIRVSDRAGYTF
TRBJ1-1	TRBD1	.	TRBV18	TGTGCCAGCTCCCGAAATGCTCCGGACAGGGGGACTGAAGCTTTCTTT	CASSRNAPDRGTEAFF
TRBJ1-1	.	.	TRBV7-2	TGTGCCAGCAGCTTCTTAGACACCAGGAACACTGAAGCTTTCTTT	CASSFLDTRNTEAFF
TRBJ1-1	.	few	TRBV27	TGTGCCAGCAGTTGGGGAGGGGAGACTGAAGCTTTCTTT	CASSWGGETEAFF
TRBJ2-7	.	.	TRBV19	TGTGCCAGTAGTAGTGCAGGGGCTTACGAGCAGTACTTC	CASSSAGAYEQYF
TRBJ2-3	.	.	TRBV7-9	TGTGCCAGAAGCTTATCCAGTTCAGCGCAGTATTTT	CARSLSSSAQYF
TRBJ2-1	.	.	TRBV7-2	TGTGCCAGCAGCTTACCCCCAGGAGGGTATGGCTTTGAGCAGTTCTTC	CASSLPPGGYGFEQFF
TRBJ1-3	.	.	TRBV5-1	TGCGCCAGCAGCTTAGGACTGATCCTCTCTGGAAACACCATATATTTT	CASSLGLILSGNTIYF
TRBJ1-4	.	.	TRBV13	TGTGCCAGCAGCTTAGGCCTTGGGGGCCCTAATGAAAAACTGTTTTTT	CASSLGLGGPNEKLFF
TRBJ2-1	.	.	TRBV2	TGTGCCAGCAGTGACAGGGCCTACAATGAGCAGTTCTTC	CASSDRAYNEQFF
TRBJ1-2	TRBD1	.	TRBV29-1	TGCAGCGTTACCACAGGGGAAGGCGGCTACACCTTC	CSVTTGEGGYTF
TRBJ1-3	.	once	TRBV9	TGTGCCAGCGGAACAGGATCCTCTGGAAACACCATATATTTT	CASGTGSSGNTIYF
TRBJ1-1	TRBD1	.	TRBV28	TGTGCCAGCAGTCCTACCGGACAGGGGGCGATGAACACTGAAGCTTTCTTT	CASSPTGQGAMNTEAFF
TRBJ2-5	.	.	TRBV5-3	TGTGCCAGAAGCTTGCGCGGGGTACCTTACCAAGAGACCCAGTACTTC	CARSLRGVPYQETQYF
TRBJ1-6	.	.	TRBV6-1	TGTGCCAGCAGTGGGGGGGGCGGGTTGGGGGAAGCTAATAATTCACCCCTCCACTTT	CASSGGGGLGEANNSPLHF
TRBJ2-5	TRBD1	.	TRBV27	TGTGCCAGCAGTGTGACAGGGATTGGCGTCCAAGAGACCCAGTACTTC	CASSVTGIGVQETQYF
TRBJ2-4	.	.	TRBV28	TGTGCCAGCAGTTCCCCCGGGCAGGGTGGGAACATTCAGTACTTC	CASSSPGQGGNIQYF
TRBJ1-1	.	.	TRBV28	TGTGCCAGCAGTTTAGGTTGGGTGGCAGGTGAAGCTTTCTTT	CASSLGWVAGEAFF
TRBJ2-2	.	.	TRBV29-1	TGCAGCGTCCTCCCCGGCACCGGGGAGCTGTTTTTT	CSVLPGTGELFF
TRBJ2-7	TRBD1	.	TRBV29-1	TGCAGCGTTCAAACGGGACAGGTTGTAGAGCAGTACTTC	CSVQTGQVVEQYF
TRBJ2-5	.	.	TRBV28	TGTGCCAGCAGTCTAACAGGGAAGTTAGAGACCCAGTACTTC	CASSLTGKLETQYF
TRBJ1-1	.	.	TRBV28	TGTGCCAGCGGACAGATGATCACTGAAGCTTTCTTT	CASGQMITEAFF
TRBJ2-1	.	few	TRBV5-4	TGTGCAAGCGGCGCTGGCGGCACCTACAATGAGCAGTTCTTC	CASGAGGTYNEQFF
TRBJ2-1	TRBD2	.	TRBV11-2	TGTGCCAGCAGCTTAGATCTTATAGCGGGGGGCTACAATGAGCAGTTCTTC	CASSLDLIAGGYNEQFF
TRBJ2-7	TRBD2	few	TRBV4-1	TGCGCCAGCAGCCCCGAACTAGCGAACCTCTACGAGCAGTACTTC	CASSPELANLYEQYF
TRBJ1-2	.	.	TRBV19	TGTGCCAGTAGTTACCGGGACACACCGACCTATGGCTACACCTTC	CASSYRDTPTYGYTF
TRBJ2-7	TRBD1	.	TRBV9	TGTGCCAGCAGCTCTGGACAGGGCGGACGGTACTTC	CASSSGQGGRYF
TRBJ2-7	TRBD1	.	TRBV7-3	TGTGCCAGCAGCAGGGACAGGGGGAGCTACGAGCAGTACTTC	CASSRDRGSYEQYF
TRBJ1-1	TRBD1	.	TRBV19	TGTGCCAGTAGCAAGACAGGGGGCGCGGGTGAAGCTTTCTTT	CASSKTGGAGEAFF
TRBJ2-3	.	.	TRBV7-8	TGTGCCAGCAGTCGTAGAACTACAGATACGCAGTATTTT	CASSRRTTDTQYF
TRBJ1-1	TRBD1	once	TRBV5-1	TGCGCCAGCAGCTTTTCATTACAGGGGCGAATGAACACTGAAGCTTTCTTT	CASSFSLQGRMNTEAFF
TRBJ2-7	TRBD1	.	TRBV7-2	TGTGCCAGCAGCCCGAGGACAGGGAGCTCCTACGAGCAGTACTTC	CASSPRTGSSYEQYF
TRBJ1-6	.	.	TRBV10-1	TGCGCCACCGACAGGCGGAATTCACCCCTCCACTTT	CATDRRNSPLHF
TRBJ1-2	TRBD1	.	TRBV27	TGTGCCAGCAGGGACAGGGGAAACTATGGCTACACCTTC	CASRDRGNYGYTF
TRBJ1-1	.	.	TRBV18	TGTGCCAGCTCACCTTTAACCCTAGTCAGCATGAACACTGAAGCTTTCTTT	CASSPLTLVSMNTEAFF